The 6 T cell receptor beta chains presented below share a single source sample, sequenced in a study of T cells after yellow fever vaccination. TCRdb analysed the 5' RACE reads with MiXCR anew, one entry per CDR3 protein. Seen here are around 330,000 distinct CDR3 sequences, around 4% observed once, and the top ten hold 23%. Source: PBMCs, taken on the day of the yellow fever booster vaccination. The receptors shown here come from a man between 18 and 29 years old who received the YFV17D yellow fever vaccine.

This clonotype was seen ten or more times. V is TRBV27 and J is TRBJ1-2; TRBD1 agrees at 9 bases. Germline-derived CDR1 and CDR2 are MNHEY and SMNVEV (reference sequence). V was pared by 3 bases and J by 4 bases, with 6 bases of the junction left unmatched. The CDR3 length is 15 residues. Written as DNA, the CDR3 is TGTGCCAGCAGTTTTCAGGGACAGGGATCCTATGGCTACACCTTC. Protein product: CASSFQGQGSYGYTF.

This clonotype has ten or more counts. V gene TRBV2 combines with J gene TRBJ1-2; maybe TRBD1 (6 bases). CDR1 and CDR2 from the germline V gene are SNHLY and FYNNEI. This CDR3 has 14 residues. V was shortened by 2 bases and J by 8 bases, with 15 bases between the two germline ends. Written as DNA, the CDR3 is TGTGCCAGCAGTGAATTAACAGGGTCGGGAGGCTACACCTTC. Translated: CASSELTGSGGYTF.

The chain uses TRBV6-2 or TRBV6-3 and TRBJ2-3; 9 bases are a match to TRBD2. J was trimmed by 4 bases and V by 5 bases; bases with no gene match: 7. The CDR3 contains 15 residues. The germline CDR1 and CDR2 sequences are MNHEY and SVGEGT. The CDR3 sequence is CASSLAGRFSDTQYF. The CDR3 DNA reads as TGTGCCAGCAGTCTAGCGGGGCGATTCTCAGATACGCAGTATTTT.

This clonotype showed up just a few times. CDR3 sequence reads: CASSLFGRGRTDTQYF. For the CDR3, the DNA is TGTGCCAGCAGCTTGTTTGGCAGGGGACGCACAGATACGCAGTATTTT. V is TRBV5-4 and J is TRBJ2-3, with D maybe TRBD1 (6 bases). The V end was cut by 1 base, the J end by 1 base, with 13 bases between. The CDR3 is made up of 16 amino acids. The germline V gene encodes CDR1 SGHNT and CDR2 YYREEE (reference sequence).

This clonotype was seen repeatedly, ten times or more. This chain links TRBV29-1 with TRBJ1-2; weak D call: TRBD1 (5 bases). This CDR3 is 11 amino acids long. The germline CDR1 and CDR2 sequences are SQVTM and ANQGSEA. V was pared by 4 bases and J by 5 bases, with 8 bases between. The CDR3 sequence: CSVGQGYGYTF. The CDR3 DNA reads as TGCAGCGTTGGCCAGGGATATGGCTACACCTTC.

This clonotype showed up just a few times. This chain links TRBV5-1 with TRBJ2-2; D is unclear. In germline, CDR1 is SGHRS, CDR2 YFSETQ. V gave up 4 bases and J gave up 4 bases, with 17 bases separating them. The CDR3 has 16 amino acids. DNA for the CDR3: TGCGCCAGCAGCAGCTTTAGCCTGTTGGGCACCGGGGAGCTGTTTTTT. Amino acid sequence: CASSSFSLLGTGELFF.